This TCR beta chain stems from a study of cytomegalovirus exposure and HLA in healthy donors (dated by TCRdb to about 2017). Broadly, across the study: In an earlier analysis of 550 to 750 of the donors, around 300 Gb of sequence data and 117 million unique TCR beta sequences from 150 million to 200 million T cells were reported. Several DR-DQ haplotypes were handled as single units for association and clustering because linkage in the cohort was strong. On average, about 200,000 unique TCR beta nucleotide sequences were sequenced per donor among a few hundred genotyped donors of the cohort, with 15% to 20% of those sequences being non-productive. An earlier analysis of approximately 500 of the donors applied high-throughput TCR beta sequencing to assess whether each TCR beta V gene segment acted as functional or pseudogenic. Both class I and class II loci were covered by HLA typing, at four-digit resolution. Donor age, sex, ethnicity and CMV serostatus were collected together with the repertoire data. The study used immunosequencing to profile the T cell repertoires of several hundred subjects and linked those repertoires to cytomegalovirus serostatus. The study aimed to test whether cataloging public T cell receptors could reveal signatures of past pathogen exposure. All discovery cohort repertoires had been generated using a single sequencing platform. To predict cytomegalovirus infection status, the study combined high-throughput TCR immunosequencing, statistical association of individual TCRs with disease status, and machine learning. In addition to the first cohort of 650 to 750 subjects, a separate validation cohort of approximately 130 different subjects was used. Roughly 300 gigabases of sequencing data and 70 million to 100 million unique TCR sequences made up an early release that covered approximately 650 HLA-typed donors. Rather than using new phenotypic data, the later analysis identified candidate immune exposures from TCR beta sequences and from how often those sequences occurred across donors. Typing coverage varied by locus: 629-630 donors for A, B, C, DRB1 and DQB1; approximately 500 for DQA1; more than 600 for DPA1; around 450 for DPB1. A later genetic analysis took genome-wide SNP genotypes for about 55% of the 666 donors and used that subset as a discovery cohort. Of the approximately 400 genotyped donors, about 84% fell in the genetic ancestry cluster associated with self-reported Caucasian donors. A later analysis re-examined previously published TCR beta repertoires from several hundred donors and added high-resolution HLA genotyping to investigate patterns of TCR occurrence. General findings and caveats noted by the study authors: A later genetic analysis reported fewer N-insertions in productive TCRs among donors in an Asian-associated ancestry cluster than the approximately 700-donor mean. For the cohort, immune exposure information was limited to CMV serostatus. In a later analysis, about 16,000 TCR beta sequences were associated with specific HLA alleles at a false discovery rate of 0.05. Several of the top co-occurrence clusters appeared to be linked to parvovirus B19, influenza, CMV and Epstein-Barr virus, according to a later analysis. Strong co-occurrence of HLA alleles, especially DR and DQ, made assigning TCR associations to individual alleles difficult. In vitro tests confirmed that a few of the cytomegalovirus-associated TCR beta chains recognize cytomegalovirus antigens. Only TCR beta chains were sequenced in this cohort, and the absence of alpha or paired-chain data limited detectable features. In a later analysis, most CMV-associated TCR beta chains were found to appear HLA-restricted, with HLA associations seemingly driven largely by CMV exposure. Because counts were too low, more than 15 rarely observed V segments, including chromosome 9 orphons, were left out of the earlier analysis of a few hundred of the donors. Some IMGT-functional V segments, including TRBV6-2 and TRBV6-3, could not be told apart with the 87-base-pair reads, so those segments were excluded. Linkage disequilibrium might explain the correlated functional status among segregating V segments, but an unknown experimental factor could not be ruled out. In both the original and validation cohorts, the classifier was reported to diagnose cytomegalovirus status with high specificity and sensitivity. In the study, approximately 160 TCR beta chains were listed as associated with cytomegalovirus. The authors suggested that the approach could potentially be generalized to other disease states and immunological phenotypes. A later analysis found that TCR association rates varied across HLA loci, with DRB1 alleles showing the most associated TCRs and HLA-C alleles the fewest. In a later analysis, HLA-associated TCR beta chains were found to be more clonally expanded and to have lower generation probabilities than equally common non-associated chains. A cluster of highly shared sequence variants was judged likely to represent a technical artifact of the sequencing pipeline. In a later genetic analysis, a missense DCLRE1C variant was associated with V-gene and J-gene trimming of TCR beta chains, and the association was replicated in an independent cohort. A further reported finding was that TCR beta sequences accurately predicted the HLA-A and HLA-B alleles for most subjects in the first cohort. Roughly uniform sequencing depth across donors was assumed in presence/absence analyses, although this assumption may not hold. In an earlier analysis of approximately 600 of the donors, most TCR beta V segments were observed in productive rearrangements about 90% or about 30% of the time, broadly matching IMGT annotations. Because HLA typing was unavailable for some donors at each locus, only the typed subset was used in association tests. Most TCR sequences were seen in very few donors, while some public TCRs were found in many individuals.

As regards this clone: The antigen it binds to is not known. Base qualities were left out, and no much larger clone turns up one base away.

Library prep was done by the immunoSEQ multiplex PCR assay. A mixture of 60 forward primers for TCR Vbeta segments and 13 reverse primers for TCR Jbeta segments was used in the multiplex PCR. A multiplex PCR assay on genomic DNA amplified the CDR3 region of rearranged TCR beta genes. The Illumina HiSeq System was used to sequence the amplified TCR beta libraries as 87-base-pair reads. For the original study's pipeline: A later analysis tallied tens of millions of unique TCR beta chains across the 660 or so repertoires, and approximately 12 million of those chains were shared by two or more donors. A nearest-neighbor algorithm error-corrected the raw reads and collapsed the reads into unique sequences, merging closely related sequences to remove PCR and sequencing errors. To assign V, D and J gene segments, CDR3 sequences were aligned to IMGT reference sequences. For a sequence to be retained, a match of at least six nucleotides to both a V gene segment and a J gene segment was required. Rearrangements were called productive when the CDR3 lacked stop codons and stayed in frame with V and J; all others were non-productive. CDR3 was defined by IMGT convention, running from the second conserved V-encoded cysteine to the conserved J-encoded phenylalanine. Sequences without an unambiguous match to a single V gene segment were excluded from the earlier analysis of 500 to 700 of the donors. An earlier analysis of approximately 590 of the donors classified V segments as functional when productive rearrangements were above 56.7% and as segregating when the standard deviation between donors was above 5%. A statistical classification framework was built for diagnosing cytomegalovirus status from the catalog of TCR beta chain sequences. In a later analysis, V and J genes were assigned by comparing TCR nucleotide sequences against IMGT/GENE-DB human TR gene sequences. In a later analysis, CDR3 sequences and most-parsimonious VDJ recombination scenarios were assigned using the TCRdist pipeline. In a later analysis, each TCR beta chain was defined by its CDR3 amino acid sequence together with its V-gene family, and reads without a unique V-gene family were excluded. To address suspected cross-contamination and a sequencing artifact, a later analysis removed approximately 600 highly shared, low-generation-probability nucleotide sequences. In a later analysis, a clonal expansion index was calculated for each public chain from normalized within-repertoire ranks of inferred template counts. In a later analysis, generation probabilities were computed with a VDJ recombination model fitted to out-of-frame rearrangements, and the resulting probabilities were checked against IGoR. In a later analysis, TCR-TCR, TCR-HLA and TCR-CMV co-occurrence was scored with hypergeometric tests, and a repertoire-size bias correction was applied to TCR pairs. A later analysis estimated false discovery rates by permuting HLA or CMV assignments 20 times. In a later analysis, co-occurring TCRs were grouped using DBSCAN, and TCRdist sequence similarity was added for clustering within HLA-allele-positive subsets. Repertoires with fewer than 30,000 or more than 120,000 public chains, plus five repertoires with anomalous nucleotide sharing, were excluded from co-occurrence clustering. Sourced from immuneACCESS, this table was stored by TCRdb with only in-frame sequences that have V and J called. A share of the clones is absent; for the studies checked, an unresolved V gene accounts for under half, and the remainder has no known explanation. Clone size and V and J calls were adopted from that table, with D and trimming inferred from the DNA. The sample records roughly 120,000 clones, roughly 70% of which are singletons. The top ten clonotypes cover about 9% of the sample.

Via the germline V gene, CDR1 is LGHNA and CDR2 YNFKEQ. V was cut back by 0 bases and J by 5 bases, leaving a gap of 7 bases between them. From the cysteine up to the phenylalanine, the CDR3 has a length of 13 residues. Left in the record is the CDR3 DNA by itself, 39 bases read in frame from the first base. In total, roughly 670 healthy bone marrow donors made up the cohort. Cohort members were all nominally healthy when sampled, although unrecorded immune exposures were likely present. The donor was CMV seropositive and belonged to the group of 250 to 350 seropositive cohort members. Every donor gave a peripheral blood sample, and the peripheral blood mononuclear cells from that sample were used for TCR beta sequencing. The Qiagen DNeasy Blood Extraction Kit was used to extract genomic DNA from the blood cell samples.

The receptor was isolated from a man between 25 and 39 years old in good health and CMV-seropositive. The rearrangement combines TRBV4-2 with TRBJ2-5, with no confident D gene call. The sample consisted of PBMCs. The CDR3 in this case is CASSQDSLETQYF. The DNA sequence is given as TGTGCCAGCAGCCAAGATAGTCTGGAGACCCAGTACTTC.